This T cell receptor beta chain stems from a study of blood T cell repertoires in COVID-19. Study background: Samples came from the United States, Italy and Spain, spanning acute and convalescent COVID-19. T cells, B-cell-depleted T cells, or PBMCs provided the cDNA or gDNA that served as material.

This clone was found a few times. This CDR3 region has 14 residues. V was pared by 4 bases and J by 8 bases, with 17 bases between. The germline V gene has CDR1 LNHDA and CDR2 SQIVND (reference sequence). How the authors handled the data: Cell counts per sample came from amplifying reference gene primers. Sequenced by immunoSEQ multiplex PCR; TCRdb stores in-frame clones only, minus some. The DNA gave D and trimming, while V, J and clone size come from that table. This table has tens of thousands of clones, around 81% appearing once. The sequenced sample was peripheral blood. The sequence was collected from a woman aged 70-85 years with acute or convalescent COVID-19. The rearrangement links TRBV19 to TRBJ1-2; a weak D match, TRBD1 (5 bases). The chain's CDR3 is CASSNRGGARGYTF. The CDR3 nucleotides are TGTGCCAGTAGTAACCGGGGGGGAGCGAGGGGCTACACCTTC.